Each of the 15 T cell receptor beta chains below was sequenced from the same sample in a study of blood T cell repertoires in COVID-19. The method was immunoSEQ multiplex PCR; TCRdb's version includes in-frame clones alone and lacks a portion of them. This repertoire shows 200,000 to 250,000 clones, approximately 84% found once; its top ten account for approximately 1.6%. Material: PBMCs or T cells enriched from blood (not recorded which). The receptors here all came from a man aged 35 to 55 who had recovered from COVID-19.

The rearrangement joins TRBV6-5 to TRBJ2-7; D is perhaps TRBD1 (5 bases). This CDR3 spans 14 amino acids. Trimming pared 6 bases from V and 0 bases from J, leaving 12 bases between. The V gene's germline CDR1 is MNHEY and CDR2 SVGAGI. Here the CDR3 DNA reads TGTGCCAGCAGGTCGACGACAGTCTCCTACGAGCAGTACTTC. Translating gives CASRSTTVSYEQYF.

The rearrangement joins TRBV10-2 to TRBJ2-3; 10 bases match TRBD2. This CDR3 is built from 16 residues. Looked up from germline, CDR1 is WSHSY and CDR2 is SAAADI. J was trimmed by 3 bases and V by 4 bases; bases with no gene match: 7. This chain's CDR3 is CASSGSVTSGTDTQYF. The CDR3, as DNA: TGCGCCAGCAGTGGGTCCGTGACTAGCGGGACAGATACGCAGTATTTT.

J is TRBJ2-1 and V is TRBV11-2; D is undetermined. CDR1 is SGHAT and CDR2 is FQNNGV in the germline V gene. Trimming took off 4 bases at V and 1 base at J, with 8 bases between the two ends. CDR3 length equals 14 residues. Here the CDR3 DNA reads TGTGCCAGCAGCTCTTCTAATTCCTACAATGAGCAGTTCTTC. Translation: CASSSSNSYNEQFF.

This rearrangement joins TRBV7-9 to TRBJ1-1; 7 positions match TRBD1. The CDR3 contains 14 residues. Germline CDR1 and CDR2: SEHNR and FQNEAQ (reference sequence). V shed 5 bases, J shed 2 bases, and the junction held 5 bases outside the gene matches. As DNA, the CDR3 is TGTGCCAGCAGCCAACGGGACAGCAACACTGAAGCTTTCTTT. This codes for CASSQRDSNTEAFF. Using reference TRBV7-9 and TRBJ1-1 for the parts outside the CDR3, the full variable domain is DTGVSQNPRHKITKRGQNVTFRCDPISEHNRLYWYRQTLGQGPEFLTYFQNEAQLEKSRLLSDRFSAERPKGSFSTLEIQRTEQGDSAMYLCASSQRDSNTEAFFGQGTRLTVV.

The J gene is TRBJ1-4, the V gene TRBV4-2; weak D call: TRBD1 (6 bases). The V end was cut by 4 bases, the J end by 6 bases, with 12 bases between. Germline loops: CDR1 LGHNA, CDR2 YNFKEQ. The CDR3 is 14 residues long. CDR3: CASSLAGGDEKLFF. As DNA, the CDR3 is TGTGCCAGCAGCCTTGCGGGGGGCGATGAAAAACTGTTTTTT.

This clone has only one observation. The rearrangement uses TRBV5-1 and TRBJ2-5, with D maybe TRBD2 (6 bases). This CDR3 is built from 15 residues. The germline CDR1 and CDR2 sequences are SGHRS and YFSETQ. V lost 4 bases and J 1 base, leaving 14 bases between the germline ends. CDR3 amino acids: CASSPGTGPQETQYF. The CDR3 DNA reads as TGCGCCAGCAGCCCGGGGACTGGACCCCAAGAGACCCAGTACTTC.

The CDR3: CASEGLAANEQFF. The CDR3 DNA reads TGTGCCAGCGAAGGACTAGCTGCCAATGAGCAGTTCTTC. The chain recombines TRBV12-3 or TRBV12-4 with TRBJ2-1, with 8 bases that match TRBD2. This CDR3 has 13 amino acids. V shed 8 bases, J shed 6 bases, and the junction held 6 bases outside the gene matches.

The V and J genes are TRBV20-1 and TRBJ2-1, with a possible D match to TRBD2 (6 bases). The germline V and J ends were trimmed by 3 bases and 7 bases, with 22 bases remaining between them. This CDR3 has 16 residues. The germline V gene has CDR1 DFQATT and CDR2 SNEGSKA (reference sequence). The CDR3 DNA sequence: TGCAGTGCTAGTTACTGGGGACTGACCCTTGCGAATGAGCAGTTCTTC. Translation gives CSASYWGLTLANEQFF.

The chain links TRBV28 to TRBJ2-4; D ambiguous. Per germline, CDR1 MDHEN and CDR2 SYDVKM. This CDR3 comprises 16 residues. Trimming left V 1 base short and J 1 base short, with 11 bases between. This CDR3 is CASSLSSRSAKNIQYF. DNA for the CDR3: TGTGCCAGCAGTTTATCCTCTCGGTCCGCCAAAAACATTCAGTACTTC.

V is TRBV28 and J is TRBJ2-7; 13 bases align to TRBD2. Germline V gene lookup returns CDR1 MDHEN and CDR2 SYDVKM. Trimming took 5 bases from V and 2 from J; bases not matched to a gene: 6. This CDR3 has 16 residues. This CDR3 is CASSPRTSGRTYEQYF. The CDR3 nucleotides read TGTGCCAGCAGTCCCCGGACTAGCGGGAGAACCTACGAGCAGTACTTC.

V gene TRBV6-5 combines with J gene TRBJ2-7; D is perhaps TRBD2 (5 bases). Germline V CDR1 and CDR2: MNHEY, SVGAGI. V dropped 2 bases and J dropped 4 bases, with 18 bases sitting between them. This CDR3 has 16 amino acids. The CDR3 sequence is CASSYRGSILGYEQYF. For the CDR3, the DNA is TGTGCCAGCAGTTACCGAGGGAGTATTTTGGGGTACGAGCAGTACTTC.

In this sample, this clone turned up a few times. This sequence joins TRBV7-9 and TRBJ2-1; possible D gene TRBD2, 7 bases. The germline gives CDR1 SEHNR, CDR2 FQNEAQ (reference sequence). V gave up 4 bases and J gave up 3 bases, with 16 bases separating them. This CDR3 is 16 amino acids long. This CDR3 is CASSSDPGGFYNEQFF. CDR3 in DNA: TGTGCCAGCAGCTCCGACCCGGGGGGCTTCTACAATGAGCAGTTCTTC.

Notes on this clone: This CDR3 is also generated by other DNA sequences in the sample. The CDR3 region has the DNA TGTGCCTGGAGTGTGGAGGGACGTCAGCCCCAGCATTTT. Amino acids: CAWSVEGRQPQHF. This chain connects TRBV30 to TRBJ1-5; tentative D call: TRBD1 (5 bases). V gave up 0 bases and J gave up 6 bases, with 9 bases separating them. Germline assignment: CDR1 GTSNPN and CDR2 SVGIG (reference sequence). The CDR3 runs to 13 residues.

The chain joins TRBV4-3 to TRBJ2-5, with D possibly being TRBD1 (6 bases). The CDR3 is 16 residues long. The germline CDR1 and CDR2 sequences are LGHNA and YSLEER. V was cut by 1 base and J by 7 bases, with 19 bases left in between. CDR3 bases: TGCGCCAGCAGCCAAGTTCAGGGGAGCGTGATAAGGACCCAGTACTTC. Amino acid sequence: CASSQVQGSVIRTQYF.

This chain joins TRBV30 and TRBJ1-4, with 7 bases fitting TRBD1. V lost 3 bases, J lost 2 bases, and 6 bases stayed unmatched. Germline loops: CDR1 GTSNPN, CDR2 SVGIG (reference sequence). The CDR3 is made up of 15 amino acids. CDR3 DNA sequence: TGTGCCTGGAGAAGCCAACAGGGGACTAATGAAAAACTGTTTTTT. Translating it yields CAWRSQQGTNEKLFF. The entire variable domain, with the rest obtained from reference TRBV30 and TRBJ1-4, is as follows: SQTIHQWPATLVQPVGSPLSLECTVEGTSNPNLYWYRQAAGRGLQLLFYSVGIGQISSEVPQNLSASRPQDRQFILSSKKLLLSDSGFYLCAWRSQQGTNEKLFFGSGTQLSVL.